The clone carrying this T cell receptor beta chain was seen only a few times. Primers used in a second PCR of about 6 to 11 cycles were a sample-barcoded 5' primer and a J-beta primer mix. In TCRdb, the 5' RACE reads were re-called with MiXCR into one record per CDR3 protein. The profile covers around 1,000,000 distinct CDR3 sequences, with almost 25% appearing a single time and about 0.8% taken by the ten largest. This sample is part of a study of blood T cells in healthy people across ages. Between the trimmed V and J ends, which lost 5 bases and 8 bases, there was a span of 12 bases. Germline V gives CDR1 SGHVS, CDR2 FNYEAQ. The CDR3 totals 13 residues. These data also featured in a second study, about T cells of mothers and their children. As that report states: Each donor was one of three healthy Caucasian mothers or one of their six children.

V gene TRBV7-6 combines with J gene TRBJ1-4; D is undetermined. The clonotype was recovered from a girl aged 2 to 9 in good health. Sequencing input: blood. As DNA, the CDR3 is TGTGCCAGCAGCCCCCTGGTCGAGGAAAAACTGTTTTTT. The encoded protein is CASSPLVEEKLFF.